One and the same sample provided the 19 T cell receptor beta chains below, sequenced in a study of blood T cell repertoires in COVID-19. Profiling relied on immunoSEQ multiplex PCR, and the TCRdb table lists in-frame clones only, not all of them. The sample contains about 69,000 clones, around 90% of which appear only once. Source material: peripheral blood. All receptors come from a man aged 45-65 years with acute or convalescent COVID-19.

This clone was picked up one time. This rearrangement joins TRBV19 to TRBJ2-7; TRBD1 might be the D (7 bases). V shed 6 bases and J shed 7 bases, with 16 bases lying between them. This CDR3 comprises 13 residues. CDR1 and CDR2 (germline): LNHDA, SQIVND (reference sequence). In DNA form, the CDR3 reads TGTGCCAGTAGCAGACAGGGCCGGGGGGAGCAGTACTTC. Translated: CASSRQGRGEQYF.

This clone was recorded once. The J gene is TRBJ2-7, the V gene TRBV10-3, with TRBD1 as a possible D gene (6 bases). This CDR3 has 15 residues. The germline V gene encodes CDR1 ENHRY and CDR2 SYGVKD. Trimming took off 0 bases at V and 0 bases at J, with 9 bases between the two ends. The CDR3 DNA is TGTGCCATCAGTGAGTCAGACAGGAGCTCCTACGAGCAGTACTTC. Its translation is CAISESDRSSYEQYF.

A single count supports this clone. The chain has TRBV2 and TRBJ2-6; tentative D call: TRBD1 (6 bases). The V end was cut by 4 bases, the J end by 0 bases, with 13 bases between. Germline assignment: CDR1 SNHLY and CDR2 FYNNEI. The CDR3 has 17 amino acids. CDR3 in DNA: TGTGCCAGCAGTGTCAGGGGACCGAACTCTGGGGCCAACGTCCTGACTTTC. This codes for CASSVRGPNSGANVLTF.

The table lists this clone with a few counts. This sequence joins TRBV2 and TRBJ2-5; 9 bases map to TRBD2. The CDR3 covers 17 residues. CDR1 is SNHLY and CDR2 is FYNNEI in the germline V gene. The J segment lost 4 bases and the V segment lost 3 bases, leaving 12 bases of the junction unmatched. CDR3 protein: CASSEIKTLLAGETQYF. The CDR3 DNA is TGTGCCAGCAGTGAGATAAAGACCTTACTAGCGGGAGAGACCCAGTACTTC.

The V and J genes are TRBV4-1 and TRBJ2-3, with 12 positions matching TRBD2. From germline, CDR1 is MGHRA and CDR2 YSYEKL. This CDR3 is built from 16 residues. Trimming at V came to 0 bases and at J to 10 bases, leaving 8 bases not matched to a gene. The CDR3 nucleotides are TGCGCCAGCAGCCAAGAAGGGACTAGCGGGTACCAGGCGCAGTATTTT. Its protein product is CASSQEGTSGYQAQYF.

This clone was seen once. CDR3 sequence (DNA): TGCGCCAGCAGCCAAGATTCGTTGGCGGGAGGGCTGGGCAATGAGCAGTTCTTC. Amino acid sequence: CASSQDSLAGGLGNEQFF. The chain recombines TRBV4-1 with TRBJ2-1; 9 bases fit TRBD2. There are 18 residues in the CDR3. After removal of 0 bases from V and 6 bases from J, the junction contained 12 bases not matched to a gene. Per germline, CDR1 MGHRA and CDR2 YSYEKL.

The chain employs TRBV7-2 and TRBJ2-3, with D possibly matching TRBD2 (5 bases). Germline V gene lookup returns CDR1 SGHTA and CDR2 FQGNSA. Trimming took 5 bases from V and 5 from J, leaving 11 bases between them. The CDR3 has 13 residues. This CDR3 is CASSKDRGDTQYF. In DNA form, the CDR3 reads TGTGCCAGCAGCAAGGACCGGGGAGATACGCAGTATTTT.

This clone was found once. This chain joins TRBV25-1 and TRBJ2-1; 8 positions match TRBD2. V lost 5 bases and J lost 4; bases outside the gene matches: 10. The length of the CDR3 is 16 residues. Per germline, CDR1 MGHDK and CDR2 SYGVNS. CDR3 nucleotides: TGTGCCAGCAGTCCTACTAGCGGAGGAGTGTACAATGAGCAGTTCTTC. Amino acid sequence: CASSPTSGGVYNEQFF.

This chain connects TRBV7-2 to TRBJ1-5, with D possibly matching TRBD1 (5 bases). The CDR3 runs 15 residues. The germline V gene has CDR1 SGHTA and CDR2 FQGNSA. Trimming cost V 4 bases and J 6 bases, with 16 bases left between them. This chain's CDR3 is CASSSGGEKGQPQHF. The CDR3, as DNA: TGTGCCAGCAGCTCCGGAGGGGAAAAGGGTCAGCCCCAGCATTTT.

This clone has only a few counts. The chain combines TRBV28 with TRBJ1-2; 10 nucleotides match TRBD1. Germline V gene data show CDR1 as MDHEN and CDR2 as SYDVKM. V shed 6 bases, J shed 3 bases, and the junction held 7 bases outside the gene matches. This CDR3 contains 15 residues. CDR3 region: CASSLSTGGDYGYTF. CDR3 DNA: TGTGCCAGCAGCCTATCGACAGGGGGCGACTATGGCTACACCTTC.

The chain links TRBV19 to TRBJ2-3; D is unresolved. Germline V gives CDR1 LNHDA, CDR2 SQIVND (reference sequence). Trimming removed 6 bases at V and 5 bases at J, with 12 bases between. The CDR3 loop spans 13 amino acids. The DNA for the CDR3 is TGTGCCAGTAGCCCAAGACCGGGAGATACGCAGTATTTT. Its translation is CASSPRPGDTQYF.

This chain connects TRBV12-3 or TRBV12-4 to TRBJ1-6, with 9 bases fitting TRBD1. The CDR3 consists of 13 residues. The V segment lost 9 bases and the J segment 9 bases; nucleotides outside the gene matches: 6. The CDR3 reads CASLGTGSSPLHF. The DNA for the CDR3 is TGTGCCAGTTTGGGGACAGGGAGTTCACCCCTCCACTTT.

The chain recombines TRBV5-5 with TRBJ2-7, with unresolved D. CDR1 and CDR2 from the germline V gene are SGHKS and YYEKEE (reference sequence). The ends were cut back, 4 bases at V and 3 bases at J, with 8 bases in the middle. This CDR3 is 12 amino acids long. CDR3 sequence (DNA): TGTGCCAGCAGCATCGGTCTCTACGAGCAGTACTTC. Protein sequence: CASSIGLYEQYF. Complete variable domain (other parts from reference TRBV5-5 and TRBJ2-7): DAGVTQSPTHLIKTRGQQVTLRCSPISGHKSVSWYQQVLGQGPQFIFQYYEKEERGRGNFPDRFSARQFPNYSSELNVNALLLGDSALYLCASSIGLYEQYFGPGTRLTVT.

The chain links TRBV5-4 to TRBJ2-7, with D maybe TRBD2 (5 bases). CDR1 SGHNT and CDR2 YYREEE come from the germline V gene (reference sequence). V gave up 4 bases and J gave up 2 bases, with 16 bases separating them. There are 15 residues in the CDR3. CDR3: CASSLSVAPTYEQYF. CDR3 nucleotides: TGTGCCAGCAGCCTGTCCGTAGCGCCTACCTACGAGCAGTACTTC.

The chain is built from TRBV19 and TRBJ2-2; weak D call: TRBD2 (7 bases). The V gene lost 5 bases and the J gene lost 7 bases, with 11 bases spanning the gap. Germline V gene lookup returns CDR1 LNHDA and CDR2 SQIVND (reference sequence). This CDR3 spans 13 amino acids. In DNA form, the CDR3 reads TGTGCCAGTAGTTGGGAGGGGGACGGGGAGCTGTTTTTT. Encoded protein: CASSWEGDGELFF.

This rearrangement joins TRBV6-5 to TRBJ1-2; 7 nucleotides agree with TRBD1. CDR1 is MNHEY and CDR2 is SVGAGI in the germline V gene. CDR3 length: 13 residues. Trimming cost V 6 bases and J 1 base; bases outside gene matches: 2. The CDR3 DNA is TGTGCCAGCAGGCGGGACAGTAACTATGGCTACACCTTC. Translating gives CASRRDSNYGYTF.

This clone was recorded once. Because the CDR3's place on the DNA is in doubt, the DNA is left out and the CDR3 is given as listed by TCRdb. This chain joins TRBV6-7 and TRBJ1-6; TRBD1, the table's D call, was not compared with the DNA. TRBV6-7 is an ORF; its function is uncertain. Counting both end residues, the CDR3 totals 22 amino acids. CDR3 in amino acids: CADLLCQQLIPDRSSYNSPLHF.

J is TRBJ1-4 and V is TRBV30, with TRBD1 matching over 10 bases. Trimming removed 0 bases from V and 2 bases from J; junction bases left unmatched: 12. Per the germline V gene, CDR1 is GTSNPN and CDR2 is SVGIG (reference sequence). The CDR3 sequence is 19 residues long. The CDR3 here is CAWSVSRTGGRGTNEKLFF. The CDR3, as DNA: TGTGCCTGGAGTGTTTCAAGGACAGGGGGAAGGGGGACTAATGAAAAACTGTTTTTT.

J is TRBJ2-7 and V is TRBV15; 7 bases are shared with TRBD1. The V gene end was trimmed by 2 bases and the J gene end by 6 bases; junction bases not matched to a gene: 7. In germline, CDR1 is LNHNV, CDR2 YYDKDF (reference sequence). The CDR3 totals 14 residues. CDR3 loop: CATSRQQGFGEQYF. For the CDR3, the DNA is TGTGCCACCAGCAGACAACAGGGGTTCGGCGAGCAGTACTTC.